The 23 T cell receptor beta chains presented below share a single source sample, sequenced in a study of cytomegalovirus exposure and HLA in healthy donors. Using immunoSEQ multiplex PCR, the repertoire was profiled, and TCRdb retains in-frame clones only, with some absent. Of about 71,000 clones listed, approximately 93% were seen once; the top ten hold around 1.5%. Sequences were obtained from PBMCs. The receptors derive from a young man in good health and CMV-seropositive.

The genes are TRBV9 and TRBJ2-7; TRBD1 aligns across 10 bases. Germline assignment: CDR1 SGDLS and CDR2 YYNGEE. There are 15 residues in the CDR3. Trimming cost V 0 bases and J 7 bases; bases outside gene matches: 7. CDR3 sequence (DNA): TGTGCCAGCAGCGTAGGGGGGGACAGGGGTGGAGAGCAGTACTTC. Protein sequence: CASSVGGDRGGEQYF.

This sequence joins TRBV5-4 and TRBJ2-3; TRBD2 might be the D (6 bases). This CDR3 spans 15 amino acids. The V gene lost 0 bases and the J gene lost 1 base, with 9 bases spanning the gap. The germline V gene has CDR1 SGHNT and CDR2 YYREEE (reference sequence). CDR3 bases: TGTGCCAGCAGCTTGGCCGGCGGGGGCACAGATACGCAGTATTTT. It encodes CASSLAGGGTDTQYF.

This chain links TRBV9 with TRBJ1-3; 8 bases map to TRBD1. The CDR3 contains 17 residues. Looked up from germline, CDR1 is SGDLS and CDR2 is YYNGEE. J was trimmed by 0 bases and V by 4 bases; bases with no gene match: 9. This chain's CDR3 is CASSFSRDRTSGNTIYF. In nucleotides, the CDR3 is TGTGCCAGCAGCTTCAGCCGGGACAGGACCTCTGGAAACACCATATATTTT.

CDR3 protein: CATTHPEKLFF. In nucleotides, the CDR3 is TGTGCCACCACTCACCCTGAAAAACTGTTTTTT. V gene TRBV19 combines with J gene TRBJ1-4, with D unclear. Germline values: CDR1 LNHDA, CDR2 SQIVND (reference sequence). The V and J ends lost 10 bases and 7 bases respectively, with 10 bases between them. CDR3 length equals 11 residues. Based on the CDR3 plus reference TRBV19 and TRBJ1-4, the full variable domain is DGGITQSPKYLFRKEGQNVTLSCEQNLNHDAMYWYRQDPGQGLRLIYYSQIVNDFQKGDIAEGYSVSREKKESFPLTVTSAQKNPTAFYLCATTHPEKLFFGSGTQLSVL.

The chain recombines TRBV5-1 with TRBJ1-5; TRBD1 matches 7 bases. The CDR3 extends over 15 amino acids. Trimming removed 1 base from V and 4 bases from J; junction bases left unmatched: 5. CDR1 SGHRS and CDR2 YFSETQ come from the germline V gene. CDR3 DNA: TGCGCCAGCAGCTTGACGGGACAGTCTAATCAGCCCCAGCATTTT. The encoded protein is CASSLTGQSNQPQHF.

The V gene is TRBV28, the J gene TRBJ2-3; 7 bases fit TRBD1. Trimming cost V 6 bases and J 2 bases; bases outside gene matches: 14. This CDR3 has 17 amino acids. Germline lookup yields CDR1 MDHEN and CDR2 SYDVKM. The CDR3 sequence is CASRTPEGQVFTDTQYF. CDR3 coding DNA: TGTGCCAGCAGAACCCCTGAAGGACAGGTATTCACAGATACGCAGTATTTT.

V is TRBV7-8 and J is TRBJ1-5; 10 bases are shared with TRBD1. With 5 bases clipped from V and 4 bases from J, the junction kept 5 bases outside the gene matches. Germline CDR1 is SGHVS and CDR2 is FQNEAQ. The CDR3 spans 15 residues. The CDR3 nucleotides are TGTGCCAGCAGCGTAGAGGACAGGGGGAATCAGCCCCAGCATTTT. This encodes CASSVEDRGNQPQHF. Using reference TRBV7-8 and TRBJ1-5 for the parts outside the CDR3, the full variable domain is GAGVSQSPRYKVAKRGQDVALRCDPISGHVSLFWYQQALGQGPEFLTYFQNEAQLDKSGLPSDRFFAERPEGSVSTLKIQRTQQEDSAVYLCASSVEDRGNQPQHFGDGTRLSIL.

CDR3 sequence (DNA): TGTGCCAGCAGTTCGGGCACAGGGTGGAATCAGCCCCAGCATTTT. As protein: CASSSGTGWNQPQHF. The V gene is TRBV27, the J gene TRBJ1-5; maybe TRBD1 (6 bases). V was clipped by 4 bases and J by 4 bases, with 14 bases between them. The length of the CDR3 is 15 residues. Germline-derived CDR1 and CDR2 are MNHEY and SMNVEV (reference sequence).

V usage is TRBV5-5 and J usage is TRBJ2-7; 11 bases are shared with TRBD2. V shed 6 bases, J shed 5 bases, and the junction held 4 bases outside the gene matches. The CDR3 length is 13 residues. Germline values: CDR1 SGHKS, CDR2 YYEKEE (reference sequence). This chain's CDR3 is CASIAGGLDEQYF. CDR3 in DNA: TGTGCCAGCATAGCGGGAGGGCTCGACGAGCAGTACTTC.

V gene TRBV25-1 combines with J gene TRBJ1-4; the D gene is possibly TRBD1 (6 bases). Germline V CDR1 and CDR2: MGHDK, SYGVNS. V was trimmed by 3 bases and J by 7 bases, leaving 18 bases between them. The CDR3 is 16 residues long. Here the CDR3 reads CASSDRGINRGEKLFF. The DNA of the CDR3 is TGTGCCAGCAGTGACAGGGGAATCAACCGGGGTGAAAAACTGTTTTTT.

The rearrangement links TRBV6-1 to TRBJ2-7, with 10 bases aligning to TRBD2. Germline assignment: CDR1 MNHNS and CDR2 SASEGT. With V trimmed by 9 bases and J by 4 bases, 9 bases remained unmatched. This CDR3 comprises 14 residues. This CDR3 reads CASIEAGGPYEQYF. Written as DNA, the CDR3 is TGTGCCAGTATTGAAGCGGGAGGGCCTTACGAGCAGTACTTC.

The chain joins TRBV11-3 to TRBJ1-1; 8 nucleotides line up with TRBD1. The CDR3 totals 13 residues. Germline CDR1 SGHNT, CDR2 YENEEA. The V and J ends lost 6 bases and 1 base, in that order; junction bases with no gene match: 1. The CDR3 loop reads CASRGQGNTEAFF. The DNA for the CDR3 is TGTGCCAGCAGAGGACAGGGGAACACTGAAGCTTTCTTT.

V and J are TRBV7-8 and TRBJ1-1; the match to TRBD1 covers 7 bases. V lost 5 bases to trimming and J lost 8 bases; unmatched junction nucleotides: 8. The length of the CDR3 is 13 residues. Germline V gene sequence: CDR1 SGHVS, CDR2 FQNEAQ. The DNA of the CDR3 is TGTGCCAGCAGCCCCGACAGGGCTCGGGAAGCTTTCTTT. Translating gives CASSPDRAREAFF.

This clone occurred once. The chain employs TRBV7-7 and TRBJ2-3; D possibly corresponds to TRBD2 (6 bases). The V gene's germline CDR1 is SSHAT and CDR2 FNYEAQ (reference sequence). The CDR3 runs 14 residues. V was cut by 11 bases and J by 4 bases, with 19 bases left in between. The CDR3, as DNA: TGTGCCTTTCAACTAGCAGGGTTCGCAGATACGCAGTATTTT. This encodes CAFQLAGFADTQYF.

The chain joins TRBV14 to TRBJ2-3, with TRBD1 matching 9 bases. Germline CDR1 is SGHDN and CDR2 is FVKESK. With 2 bases clipped from V and 3 bases from J, the junction kept 9 bases outside the gene matches. The length of the CDR3 is 17 residues. The CDR3 nucleotides are TGTGCCAGCAGCCAACGACCGTTCGGGACAGGGACAGATACGCAGTATTTT. Encoded protein: CASSQRPFGTGTDTQYF.

The chain is built from TRBV5-1 and TRBJ2-5, with a possible D match to TRBD2 (6 bases). CDR1 is SGHRS and CDR2 is YFSETQ in the germline V gene. This CDR3 is built from 14 residues. The ends were cut back, 6 bases at V and 4 bases at J, with 16 bases in the middle. DNA of the CDR3: TGCGCCAGCACCGGGGGACTTTCGACAGAGACCCAGTACTTC. Its protein is CASTGGLSTETQYF.

The chain employs TRBV5-1 and TRBJ2-3; 8 bases match TRBD1. There are 15 residues in the CDR3. Trimming removed 2 bases from V and 2 bases from J; junction bases left unmatched: 4. Germline CDR1 and CDR2: SGHRS and YFSETQ. The CDR3 loop reads CASSFQGAFTDTQYF. CDR3 in DNA: TGCGCCAGCAGCTTTCAGGGGGCGTTCACAGATACGCAGTATTTT.

The rearrangement links TRBV21-1 to TRBJ2-6; the D call TRBD2 from the table was never checked on the DNA. TRBV21-1 is flagged as a pseudogene. The CDR3 runs 21 residues. CDR3 amino acids: CASSKPPTGGPNFSGANVLTF. The CDR3 DNA is TGTGCCAGCAGCAAACCCCCTACGGGGGGGCCAAACTTCTCTGGGGCCAACGTCCTGACTTTC.

The CDR3 DNA reads as TGTGCCAGCAGGTCAGGGGTTGAAAAACTGTTTTTT. Encoded protein: CASRSGVEKLFF. This chain joins TRBV6-5 and TRBJ1-4; TRBD1 is a possible D gene (6 bases). CDR1 and CDR2 (germline): MNHEY, SVGAGI. V gave up 6 bases and J gave up 7 bases, with 9 bases separating them. The CDR3 loop spans 12 amino acids.

The CDR3 DNA sequence: TGTGCCAGCAGTACCCGGGTGGGGGGAGCTTTCTTT. Its translation is CASSTRVGGAFF. This sequence joins TRBV27 and TRBJ1-1, with D tentatively TRBD1 (5 bases). Trimming left V 5 bases short and J 10 bases short, with 14 bases between. Germline assignment: CDR1 MNHEY and CDR2 SMNVEV (reference sequence). The CDR3 extends over 12 amino acids.

The chain has TRBV2 and TRBJ2-4, with 7 bases lining up with TRBD1. V was pared by 2 bases and J by 1 base, with 5 bases of the junction left unmatched. This CDR3 comprises 16 residues. Germline-derived CDR1 and CDR2 are SNHLY and FYNNEI. The CDR3 bases are TGTGCCAGCAGTGAAATGAGGGGGCAGGCCAAAAACATTCAGTACTTC. Its translation is CASSEMRGQAKNIQYF.

This sequence joins TRBV6-4 and TRBJ2-1, with D tentatively TRBD1 (6 bases). The CDR3 has 15 residues. The V end was cut by 7 bases, the J end by 3 bases, with 16 bases between. Germline CDR1 and CDR2: MRHNA and SNTAGT. CDR3 in amino acids: CASNPTGGGYNEQFF. As DNA, the CDR3 is TGTGCCAGCAACCCGACAGGCGGAGGCTACAATGAGCAGTTCTTC.

The genes are TRBV27 and TRBJ2-7; D is perhaps TRBD1 (6 bases). Trimming removed 3 bases at V and 0 bases at J, with 9 bases between. The CDR3 extends over 14 amino acids. Germline loops: CDR1 MNHEY, CDR2 SMNVEV (reference sequence). CDR3 in DNA: TGTGCCAGCAGTTTGGGGACATCCTCCTACGAGCAGTACTTC. Amino acids: CASSLGTSSYEQYF.